This T cell receptor beta chain was documented in a study of post-analysis software for immune sequencing data (dated by TCRdb to between 2014 and 2017). In terms of the full investigation: The recorded disease courses included relapsing-remitting, secondary progressive and progressive-relapsing multiple sclerosis, and some patients had no subtype annotation. A subset of samples was prepared in parallel using single-end sample barcoding, then pooled and co-amplified after Illumina adapter ligation. The multiple sclerosis patient repertoires were compared with ten to eleven previously published healthy control repertoires from donors aged about 6 to 26 years.

TCR beta repertoires were profiled from peripheral blood of roughly 13 young patients with multiple sclerosis to demonstrate the VDJtools post-analysis software. The multiple sclerosis patients were children and adolescents between roughly 6 and 16 years of age. What the work shows at the level of the full study, not this receptor alone: The multiple sclerosis patient group was slightly younger than the control group. Patients showed significantly higher frequencies than controls for roughly five TRBV segments, among them TRBV5-6, TRBV5-1 and TRBV20-1. Compared with controls, multiple sclerosis patients had significantly lower normalized Chao1 diversity, a finding suggesting substantial peripheral T-cell clonal expansion. Direct clustering with F measure showed strong co-clustering of samples prepared in the same batch, prompting a batch-effect correction.

Library preparation used PCR. Sequencing was performed on an Illumina HiSeq 2500. To reduce PCR and sequencing biases, unique molecular identifiers were built into the TCR beta cDNA libraries. Roughly 0.5 million cDNA molecules were obtained per 1 to 10 million input T cells, so each molecule approximated one T cell. The patient libraries were prepared and sequenced with the same protocol used for the earlier healthy control dataset. Within a given batch, samples were prepared together, multiplexed and sequenced on the same HiSeq lane. As for how the authors treated the data: MIGEC handled the raw barcoded reads, throwing out single-read molecular identifier groups before consensus assembly and CDR3 extraction. VDJtools was used for post-analysis of the clonotype tables, with diversity normalized by down-sampling every dataset to the smallest sample size. Repertoire overlap clustering matched CDR3 amino acid but not nucleotide sequences to correct batch-related cross-sample contamination. TCRdb reran the public reads through fastp at Q25 and MiXCR, keeping productive beta chains. Rows are combined by CDR3 protein, so each entry shows the most common genes and DNA. The V and J calls, along with clone size, are taken from TCRdb and not from the paper's own processing. The sample table contains 750,000 to 900,000 distinct CDR3 sequences; only one count was recorded for under 60% of them. The ten largest clones capture roughly 4.5% of the sample.

Trimming accounts for 5 bases at V and 0 bases at J, while the number of junction bases matched to no gene is 11. The CDR3, from cysteine to phenylalanine, totals 17 residues. Here the CDR3 DNA is all that survives: 51 bases in frame from base 1. The germline V gene (reference sequence) yields SEHNR for CDR1 and FQNEAQ for CDR2. About this clonotype: Its antigen has not been determined. No base-level quality is on record; no much larger clone is a single base apart.

This clonotype was obtained from a girl aged 10 to 17 with multiple sclerosis. Sequencing input: blood. In this chain, TRBV7-9 is recombined with TRBJ2-5; 8 bases in between match TRBD2. The CDR3 region reads CASSTALPSGYQETQYF. The DNA reads TGTGCCAGCAGCACAGCCTTGCCTAGCGGGTACCAAGAGACCCAGTACTTC.